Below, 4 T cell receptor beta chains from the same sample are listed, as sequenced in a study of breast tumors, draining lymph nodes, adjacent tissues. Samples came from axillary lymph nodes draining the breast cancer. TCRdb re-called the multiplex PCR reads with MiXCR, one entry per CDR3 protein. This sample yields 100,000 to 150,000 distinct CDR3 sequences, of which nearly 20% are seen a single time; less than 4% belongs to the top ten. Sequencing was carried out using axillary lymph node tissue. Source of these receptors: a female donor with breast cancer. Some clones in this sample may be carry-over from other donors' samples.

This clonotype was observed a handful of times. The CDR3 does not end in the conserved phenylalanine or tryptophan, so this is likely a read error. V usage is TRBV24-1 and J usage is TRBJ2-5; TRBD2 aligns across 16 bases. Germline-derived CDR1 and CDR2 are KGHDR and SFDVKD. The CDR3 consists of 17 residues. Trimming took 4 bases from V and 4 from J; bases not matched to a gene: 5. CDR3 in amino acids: CATSETGTSGRGETQYS. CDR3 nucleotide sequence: TGTGCCACCAGTGAAACAGGGACTAGCGGGAGGGGAGAGACCCAGTACTCC.

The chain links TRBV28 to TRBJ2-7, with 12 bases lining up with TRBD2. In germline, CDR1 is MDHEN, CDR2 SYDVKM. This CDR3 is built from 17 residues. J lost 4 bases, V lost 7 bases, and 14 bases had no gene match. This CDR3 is CASTDWTSGTERYEQYF. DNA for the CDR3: TGTGCCAGCACTGACTGGACTAGCGGGACCGAAAGGTACGAGCAGTACTTC.

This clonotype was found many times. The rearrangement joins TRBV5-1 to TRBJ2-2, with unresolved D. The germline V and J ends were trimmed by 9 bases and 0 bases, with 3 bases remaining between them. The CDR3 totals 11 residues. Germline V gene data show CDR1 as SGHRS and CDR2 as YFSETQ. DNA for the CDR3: TGCGCCACGACGAACACCGGGGAGCTGTTTTTT. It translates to CATTNTGELFF.

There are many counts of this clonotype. CDR3 loop: CASSLYPEVATYEQYF. The CDR3 nucleotides are TGTGCCAGCAGCTTATACCCAGAGGTAGCTACCTACGAGCAGTACTTC. The rearrangement links TRBV7-8 to TRBJ2-7, with D hard to call. The CDR3 extends over 16 amino acids. With 2 bases removed from V and 2 bases from J, the gap between germline ends came to 16 bases. Germline values: CDR1 SGHVS, CDR2 FQNEAQ.